This entry lists 8 T cell receptor beta chains sequenced from one sample in a study of monozygotic twins with inflammatory bowel disease. TCRdb reprocessed the 5' RACE reads, keeping one entry per CDR3 protein, no DNA. This sample's table has around 410,000 distinct CDR3 sequences. Material for sequencing was blood. The receptor source for this set is a human donor with ulcerative colitis or Crohn's disease, or a healthy co-twin of an affected twin (not recorded which).

The rearrangement joins TRBV28 to TRBJ2-2; TCRdb's D call, TRBD1, is unchecked because there is no DNA. Germline assignment: CDR1 MDHEN and CDR2 SYDVKM. The CDR3 consists of 18 residues. The CDR3: CASSSPPSLSGNTGELFF.

This chain connects TRBV9 to TRBJ1-1. The CDR3 spans 13 residues. Per the germline V gene, CDR1 is SGDLS and CDR2 is YYNGEE. The CDR3 region is CASSARSNTEAFF. The entire variable domain, with the rest obtained from reference TRBV9 and TRBJ1-1, is as follows: DSGVTQTPKHLITATGQRVTLRCSPRSGDLSVYWYQQSLDQGLQFLIQYYNGEERAKGNILERFSAQQFPDLHSELNLSSLELGDSALYFCASSARSNTEAFFGQGTRLTVV.

This chain joins TRBV5-1 and TRBJ2-5. The CDR3 loop spans 15 amino acids. Germline CDR1 SGHRS, CDR2 YFSETQ. CDR3 amino acids: CASSLAHTYKETQYF. The full variable domain, with the rest looked up from reference TRBV5-1 and TRBJ2-5, is KAGVTQTPRYLIKTRGQQVTLSCSPISGHRSVSWYQQTPGQGLQFLFEYFSETQRNKGNFPGRFSGRQFSNSRSEMNVSTLELGDSALYLCASSLAHTYKETQYFGPGTRLLVL.

The chain couples TRBV20-1 to TRBJ1-2. The CDR3 length is 18 residues. The germline gives CDR1 DFQATT, CDR2 SNEGSKA (reference sequence). CDR3: CSARDKPRSAAGGYGYTF.

This chain connects TRBV5-8 to TRBJ2-7. This CDR3 region has 16 residues. Per germline, CDR1 SGHTS and CDR2 YDEGEE. The CDR3 sequence: CASSFRSSFSSYEQYF.

V and J are TRBV5-1 and TRBJ2-3; the TCRdb call, TRBD1, lacks DNA for checking. This CDR3 spans 17 amino acids. Germline V gene sequence: CDR1 SGHRS, CDR2 YFSETQ. CDR3: CASSLISGGSRTDTQYF.

The chain is built from TRBV11-2 and TRBJ2-7; lacking DNA, the TRBD1 call made by TCRdb goes unchecked. Looked up from germline, CDR1 is SGHAT and CDR2 is FQNNGV. The CDR3 contains 18 residues. The CDR3 spells CASSSLDRLGATSYEQYF.

This chain connects TRBV7-9 to TRBJ2-1; TCRdb's assignment of TRBD1 cannot be checked, as there is no DNA. Germline CDR1 SEHNR, CDR2 FQNEAQ (reference sequence). This CDR3 comprises 14 residues. The CDR3 loop reads CASSLGTMDNEQFF.